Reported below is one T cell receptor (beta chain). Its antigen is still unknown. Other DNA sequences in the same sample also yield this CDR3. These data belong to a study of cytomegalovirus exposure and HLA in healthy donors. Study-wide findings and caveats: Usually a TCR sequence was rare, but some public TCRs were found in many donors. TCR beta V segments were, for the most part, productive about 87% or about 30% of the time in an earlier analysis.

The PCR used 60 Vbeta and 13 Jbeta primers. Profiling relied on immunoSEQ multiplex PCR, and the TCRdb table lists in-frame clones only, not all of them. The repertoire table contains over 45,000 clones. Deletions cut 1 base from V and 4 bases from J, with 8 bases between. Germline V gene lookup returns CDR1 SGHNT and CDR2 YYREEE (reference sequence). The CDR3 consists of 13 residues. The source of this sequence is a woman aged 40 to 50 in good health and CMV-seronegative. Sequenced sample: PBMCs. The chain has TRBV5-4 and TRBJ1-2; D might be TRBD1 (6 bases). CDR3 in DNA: TGTGCCAGCAGCTTGCAGGGGACCTATGGCTACACCTTC. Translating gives CASSLQGTYGYTF.